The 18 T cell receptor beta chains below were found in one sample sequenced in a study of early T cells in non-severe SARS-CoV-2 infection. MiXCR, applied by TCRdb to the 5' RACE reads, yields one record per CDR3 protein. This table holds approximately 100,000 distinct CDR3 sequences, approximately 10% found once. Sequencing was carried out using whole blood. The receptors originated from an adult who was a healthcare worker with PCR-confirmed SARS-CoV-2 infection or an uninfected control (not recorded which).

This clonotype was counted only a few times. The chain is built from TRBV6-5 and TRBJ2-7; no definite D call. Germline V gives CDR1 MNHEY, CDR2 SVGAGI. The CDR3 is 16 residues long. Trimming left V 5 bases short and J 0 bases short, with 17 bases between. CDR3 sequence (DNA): TGTGCCAGCAGTACTTCAAGGGAAAGGCTCTCCTACGAGCAGTACTTC. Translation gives CASSTSRERLSYEQYF.

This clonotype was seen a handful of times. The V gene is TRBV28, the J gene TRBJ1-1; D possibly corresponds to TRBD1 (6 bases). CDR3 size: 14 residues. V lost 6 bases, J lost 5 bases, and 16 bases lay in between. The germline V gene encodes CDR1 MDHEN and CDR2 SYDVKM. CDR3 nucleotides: TGTGCCAGCAGCGAGGGGGGGAAGTCGACTGAAGCTTTCTTT. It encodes CASSEGGKSTEAFF.

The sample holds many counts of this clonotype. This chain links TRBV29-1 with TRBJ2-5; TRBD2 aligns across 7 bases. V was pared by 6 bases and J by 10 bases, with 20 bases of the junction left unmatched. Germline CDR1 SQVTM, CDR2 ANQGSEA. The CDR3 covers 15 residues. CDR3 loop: CSVPRRGRGETGQYF. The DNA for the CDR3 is TGCAGCGTACCTCGACGGGGGAGGGGCGAAACGGGCCAGTACTTC.

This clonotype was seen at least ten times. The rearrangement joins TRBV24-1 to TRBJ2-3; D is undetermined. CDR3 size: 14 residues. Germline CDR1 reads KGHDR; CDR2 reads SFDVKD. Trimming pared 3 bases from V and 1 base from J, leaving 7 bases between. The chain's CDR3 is CATSDGVRTDTQYF. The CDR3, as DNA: TGTGCCACCAGTGATGGTGTACGCACAGATACGCAGTATTTT.

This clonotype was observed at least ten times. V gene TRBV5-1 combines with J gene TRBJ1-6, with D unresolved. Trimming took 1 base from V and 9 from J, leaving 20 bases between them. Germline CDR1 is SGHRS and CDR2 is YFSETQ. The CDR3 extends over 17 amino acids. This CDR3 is CASSLNPKTGRASPLHF. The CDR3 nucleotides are TGCGCCAGCAGCTTGAACCCAAAGACTGGGAGGGCTTCACCCCTCCACTTT.

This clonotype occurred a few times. The CDR3 DNA reads as TGTGCCAGCAGCTTAGGTGAAGGGGGAAGTCCCACAGATACGCAGTATTTT. This encodes CASSLGEGGSPTDTQYF. The V gene is TRBV13, the J gene TRBJ2-3; weak D call: TRBD1 (6 bases). Germline-derived CDR1 and CDR2 are PRHDT and FYEKMQ (reference sequence). Trimming stripped 0 bases from V and 2 bases from J, with 15 bases between. The CDR3 totals 17 residues.

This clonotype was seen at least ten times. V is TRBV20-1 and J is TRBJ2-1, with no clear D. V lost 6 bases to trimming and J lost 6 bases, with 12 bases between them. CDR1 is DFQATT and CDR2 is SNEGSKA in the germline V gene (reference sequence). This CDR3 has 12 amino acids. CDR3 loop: CSALKAGNEQFF. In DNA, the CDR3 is TGCAGTGCCCTGAAGGCCGGCAATGAGCAGTTCTTC.

CDR3 coding DNA: TGTGCCAGCTCACCACCGAAAGGGAACTCTGGGGCCAACGTCCTGACTTTC. Its protein product is CASSPPKGNSGANVLTF. The V call is TRBV18, the J call TRBJ2-6; D remains ambiguous. Germline V gene data show CDR1 as KGHSH and CDR2 as LQKENI. V gave up 0 bases and J gave up 0 bases, with 9 bases separating them. There are 17 residues in the CDR3.

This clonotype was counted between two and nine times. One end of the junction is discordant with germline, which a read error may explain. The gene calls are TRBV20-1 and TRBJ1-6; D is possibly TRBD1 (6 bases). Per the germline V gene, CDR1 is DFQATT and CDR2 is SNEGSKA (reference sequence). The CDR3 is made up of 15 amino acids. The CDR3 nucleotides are TGCGGTGCTTTCCTAGGGACAAGAAATAATTCACCCCTCCACTTT. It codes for CGAFLGTRNNSPLHF.

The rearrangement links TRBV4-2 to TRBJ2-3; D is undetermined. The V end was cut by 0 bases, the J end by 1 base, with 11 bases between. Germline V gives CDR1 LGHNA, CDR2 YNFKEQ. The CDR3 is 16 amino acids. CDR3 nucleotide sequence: TGTGCCAGCAGCCAAGATCCCCGGCGCGGCACAGATACGCAGTATTTT. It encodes CASSQDPRRGTDTQYF.

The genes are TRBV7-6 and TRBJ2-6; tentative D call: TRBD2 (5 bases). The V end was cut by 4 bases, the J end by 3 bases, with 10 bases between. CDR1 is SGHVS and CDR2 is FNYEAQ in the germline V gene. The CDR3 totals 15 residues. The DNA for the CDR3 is TGTGCCAGCAGCTACGGGAAGGATGGGGCCAACGTCCTGACTTTC. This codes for CASSYGKDGANVLTF.

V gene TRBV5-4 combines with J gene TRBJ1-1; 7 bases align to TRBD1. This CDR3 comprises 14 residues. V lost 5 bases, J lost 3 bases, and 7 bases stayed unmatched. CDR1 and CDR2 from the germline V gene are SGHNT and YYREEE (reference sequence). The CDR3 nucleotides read TGTGCCAGCAGTCAACAGGGGCTCTACACTGAAGCTTTCTTT. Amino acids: CASSQQGLYTEAFF.

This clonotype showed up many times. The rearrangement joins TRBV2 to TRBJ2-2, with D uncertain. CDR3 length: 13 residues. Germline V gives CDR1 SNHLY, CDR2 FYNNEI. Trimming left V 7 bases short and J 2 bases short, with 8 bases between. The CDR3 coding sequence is TGTGCCAGCAACGTGATCAACACCGGGGAGCTGTTTTTT. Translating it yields CASNVINTGELFF.

CDR3 residues: CASRPRTGFYEQYF. In nucleotides, the CDR3 is TGTGCCAGCAGGCCTAGGACAGGGTTCTACGAGCAGTACTTC. The chain joins TRBV6-5 to TRBJ2-7, with 8 positions matching TRBD1. V lost 6 bases to trimming and J lost 3 bases; unmatched junction nucleotides: 7. This CDR3 is 14 amino acids long. Germline V gives CDR1 MNHEY, CDR2 SVGAGI.

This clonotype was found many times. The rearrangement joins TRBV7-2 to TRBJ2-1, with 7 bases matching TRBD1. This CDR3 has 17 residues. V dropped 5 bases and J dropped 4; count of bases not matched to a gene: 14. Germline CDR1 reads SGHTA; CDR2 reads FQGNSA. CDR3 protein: CASSPMTGIPSYNEQFF. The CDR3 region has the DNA TGTGCCAGCAGCCCCATGACAGGGATCCCTAGTTACAATGAGCAGTTCTTC.

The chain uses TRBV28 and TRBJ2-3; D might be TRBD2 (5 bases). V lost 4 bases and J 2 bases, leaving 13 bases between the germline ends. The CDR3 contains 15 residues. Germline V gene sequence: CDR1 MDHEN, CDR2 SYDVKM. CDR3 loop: CASSSRTRDTDTQYF. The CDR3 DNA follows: TGTGCCAGCAGTTCCCGGACTCGGGACACAGATACGCAGTATTTT. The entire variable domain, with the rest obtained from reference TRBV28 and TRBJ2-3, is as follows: DVKVTQSSRYLVKRTGEKVFLECVQDMDHENMFWYRQDPGLGLRLIYFSYDVKMKEKGDIPEGYSVSREKKERFSLILESASTNQTSMYLCASSSRTRDTDTQYFGPGTRLTVL.

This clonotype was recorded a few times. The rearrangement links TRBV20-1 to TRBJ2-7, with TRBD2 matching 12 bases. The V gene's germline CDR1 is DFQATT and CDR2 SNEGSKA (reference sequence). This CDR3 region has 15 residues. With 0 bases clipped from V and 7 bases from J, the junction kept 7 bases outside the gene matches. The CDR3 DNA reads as TGCAGTGCTAGAGATCCCGGGACTAGCGGGTCTGAGCAGTACTTC. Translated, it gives CSARDPGTSGSEQYF.

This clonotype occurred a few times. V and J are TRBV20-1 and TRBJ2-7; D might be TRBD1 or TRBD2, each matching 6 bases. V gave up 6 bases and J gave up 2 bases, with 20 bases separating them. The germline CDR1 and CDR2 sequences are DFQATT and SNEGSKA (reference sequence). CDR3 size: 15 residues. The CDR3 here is CSAQGPGLPTYEQYF. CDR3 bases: TGCAGTGCCCAGGGGCCGGGACTCCCCACCTACGAGCAGTACTTC.